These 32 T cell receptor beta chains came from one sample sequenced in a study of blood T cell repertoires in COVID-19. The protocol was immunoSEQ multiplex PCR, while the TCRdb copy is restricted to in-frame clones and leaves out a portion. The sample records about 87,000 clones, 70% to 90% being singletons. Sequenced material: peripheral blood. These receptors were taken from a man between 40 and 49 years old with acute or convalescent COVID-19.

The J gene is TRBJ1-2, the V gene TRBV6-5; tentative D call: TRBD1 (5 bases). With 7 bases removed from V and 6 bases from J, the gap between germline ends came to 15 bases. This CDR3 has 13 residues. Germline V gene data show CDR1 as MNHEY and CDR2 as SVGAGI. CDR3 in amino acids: CASTRREGNGYTF. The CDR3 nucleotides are TGTGCCAGCACTAGGAGGGAGGGGAATGGCTACACCTTC.

CDR3 DNA sequence: TGTGCCAGCAGCCCCCACCGCCCAGGGGGGGAGCTGTTTTTT. Translated: CASSPHRPGGELFF. The V and J genes are TRBV9 and TRBJ2-2; possible D gene TRBD1, 5 bases. Trimming shortened V by 4 bases and J by 8 bases, and 15 bases separated the two germline ends. Germline V gene data show CDR1 as SGDLS and CDR2 as YYNGEE. The CDR3 runs 14 residues.

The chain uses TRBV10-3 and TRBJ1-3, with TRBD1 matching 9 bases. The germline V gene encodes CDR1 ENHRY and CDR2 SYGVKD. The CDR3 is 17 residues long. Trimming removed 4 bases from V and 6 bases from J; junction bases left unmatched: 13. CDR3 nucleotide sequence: TGTGCCATCAGTGTCGGCCGGGACAGGGCCTTAGAAAACACCATATATTTT. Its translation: CAISVGRDRALENTIYF.

The CDR3 region is CASSPPGGLPYEQYF. The CDR3 DNA sequence: TGTGCCAGCAGCCCCCCAGGCGGGCTTCCCTACGAGCAGTACTTC. This chain uses TRBV9 with TRBJ2-7; D might be TRBD2 (5 bases). Trimming left V 4 bases short and J 2 bases short, with 16 bases between. The length of the CDR3 is 15 residues. Germline V gene lookup returns CDR1 SGDLS and CDR2 YYNGEE.

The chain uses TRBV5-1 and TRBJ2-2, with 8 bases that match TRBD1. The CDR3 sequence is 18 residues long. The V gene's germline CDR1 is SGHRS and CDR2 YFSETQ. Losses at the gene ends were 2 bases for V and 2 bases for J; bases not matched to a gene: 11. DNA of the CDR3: TGCGCCAGCAGCTTACGGACAGGGTTAAGTGATAACACCGGGGAGCTGTTTTTT. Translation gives CASSLRTGLSDNTGELFF.

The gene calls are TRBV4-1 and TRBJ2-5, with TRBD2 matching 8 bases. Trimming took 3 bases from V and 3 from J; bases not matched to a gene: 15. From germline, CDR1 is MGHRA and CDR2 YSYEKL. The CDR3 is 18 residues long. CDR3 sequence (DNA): TGCGCCAGCAGCCAGACTTTGGCAGCGGGGGAGGTGGAAGAGACCCAGTACTTC. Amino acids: CASSQTLAAGEVEETQYF.

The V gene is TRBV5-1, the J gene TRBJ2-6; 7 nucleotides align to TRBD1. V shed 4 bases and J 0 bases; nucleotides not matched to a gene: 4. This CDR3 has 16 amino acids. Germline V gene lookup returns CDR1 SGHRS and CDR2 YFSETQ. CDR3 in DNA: TGCGCCAGCAGCCCGACAGGGCGCTCTGGGGCCAACGTCCTGACTTTC. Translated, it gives CASSPTGRSGANVLTF.

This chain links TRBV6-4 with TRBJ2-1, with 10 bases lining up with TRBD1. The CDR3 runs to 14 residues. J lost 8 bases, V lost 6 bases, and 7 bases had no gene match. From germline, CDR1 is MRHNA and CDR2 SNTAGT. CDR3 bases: TGTGCCAGCAGAGATTCAGACAGGGGGCATGAGCAGTTCTTC. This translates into CASRDSDRGHEQFF.

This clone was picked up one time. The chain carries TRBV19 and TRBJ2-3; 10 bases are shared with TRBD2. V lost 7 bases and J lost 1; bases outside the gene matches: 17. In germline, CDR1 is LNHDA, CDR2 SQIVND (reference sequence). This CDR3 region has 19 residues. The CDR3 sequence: CASIRASGSPLTRTDTQYF. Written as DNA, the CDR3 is TGTGCCAGTATCCGGGCTAGCGGGAGTCCCCTCACGCGCACAGATACGCAGTATTTT.

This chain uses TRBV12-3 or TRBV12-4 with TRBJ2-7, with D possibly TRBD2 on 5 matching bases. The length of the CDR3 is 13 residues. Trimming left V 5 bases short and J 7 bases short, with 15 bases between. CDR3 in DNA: TGTGCCAGCAGTGGACCAGGCCCGGGGGAGCAGTACTTC. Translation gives CASSGPGPGEQYF.

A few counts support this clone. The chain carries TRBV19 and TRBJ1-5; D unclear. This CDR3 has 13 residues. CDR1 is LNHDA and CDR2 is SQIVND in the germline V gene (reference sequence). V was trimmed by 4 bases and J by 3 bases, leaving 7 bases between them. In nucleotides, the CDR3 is TGTGCCAGTAGTACCAGGAACAATCAGCCCCAGCATTTT. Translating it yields CASSTRNNQPQHF.

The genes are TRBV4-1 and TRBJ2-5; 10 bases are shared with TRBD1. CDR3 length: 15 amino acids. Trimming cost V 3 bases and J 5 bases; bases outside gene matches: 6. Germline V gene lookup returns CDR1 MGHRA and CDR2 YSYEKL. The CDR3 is CASSQTGGGSETQYF. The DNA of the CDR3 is TGCGCCAGCAGCCAGACAGGGGGCGGAAGCGAGACCCAGTACTTC.

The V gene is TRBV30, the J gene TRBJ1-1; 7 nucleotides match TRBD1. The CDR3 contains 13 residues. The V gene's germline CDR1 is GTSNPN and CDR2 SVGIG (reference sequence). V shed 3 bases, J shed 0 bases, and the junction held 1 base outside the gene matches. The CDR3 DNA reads TGTGCCTGGAGGACAGGGATGAACACTGAAGCTTTCTTT. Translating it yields CAWRTGMNTEAFF.

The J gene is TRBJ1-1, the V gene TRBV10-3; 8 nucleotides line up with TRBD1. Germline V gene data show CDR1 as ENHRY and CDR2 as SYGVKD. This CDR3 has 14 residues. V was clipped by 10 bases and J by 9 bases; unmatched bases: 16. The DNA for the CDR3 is TGTGCCACCTCTCCGGACAGGGAAGGGCGGCAAGCTTTCTTT. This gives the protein CATSPDREGRQAFF.

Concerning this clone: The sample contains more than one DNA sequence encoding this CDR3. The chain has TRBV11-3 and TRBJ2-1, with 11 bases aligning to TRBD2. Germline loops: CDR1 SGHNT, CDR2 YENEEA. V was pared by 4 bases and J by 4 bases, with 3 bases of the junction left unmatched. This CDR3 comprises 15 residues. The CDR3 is CASSSTSGGYNEQFF. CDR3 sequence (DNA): TGTGCCAGCAGCTCAACTAGCGGGGGTTACAATGAGCAGTTCTTC.

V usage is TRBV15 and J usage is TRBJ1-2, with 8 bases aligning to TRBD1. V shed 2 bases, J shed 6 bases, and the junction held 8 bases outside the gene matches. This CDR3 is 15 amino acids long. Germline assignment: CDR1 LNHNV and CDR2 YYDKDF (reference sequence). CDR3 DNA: TGTGCCACCAGCAGAATCAGCACAGGGGGAGATGGCTACACCTTC. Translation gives CATSRISTGGDGYTF. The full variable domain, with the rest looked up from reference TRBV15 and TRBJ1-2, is DAMVIQNPRYQVTQFGKPVTLSCSQTLNHNVMYWYQQKSSQAPKLLFHYYDKDFNNEADTPDNFQSRRPNTSFCFLDIRSPGLGDTAMYLCATSRISTGGDGYTFGSGTRLTVV.

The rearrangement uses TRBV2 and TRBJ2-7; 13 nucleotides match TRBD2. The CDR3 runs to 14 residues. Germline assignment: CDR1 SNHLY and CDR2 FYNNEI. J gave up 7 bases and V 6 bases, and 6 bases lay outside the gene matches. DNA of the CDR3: TGTGCCAGCAGCGGACTAGCGGGAGTGGGTGAGCAGTACTTC. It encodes CASSGLAGVGEQYF.

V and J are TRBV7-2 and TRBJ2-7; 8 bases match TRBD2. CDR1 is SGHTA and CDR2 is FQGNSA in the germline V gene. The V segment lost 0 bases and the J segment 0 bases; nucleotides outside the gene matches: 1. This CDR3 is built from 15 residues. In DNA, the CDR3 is TGTGCCAGCAGCTTAGCACTAGCGGCCTCCTACGAGCAGTACTTC. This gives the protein CASSLALAASYEQYF.

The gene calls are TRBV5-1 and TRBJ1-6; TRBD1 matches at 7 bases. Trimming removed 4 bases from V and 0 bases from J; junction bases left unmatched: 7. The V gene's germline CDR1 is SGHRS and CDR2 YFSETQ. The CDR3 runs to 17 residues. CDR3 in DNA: TGCGCCAGCAGCCCGGACAGGCCCTCCTCCTATAATTCACCCCTCCACTTT. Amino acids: CASSPDRPSSYNSPLHF.

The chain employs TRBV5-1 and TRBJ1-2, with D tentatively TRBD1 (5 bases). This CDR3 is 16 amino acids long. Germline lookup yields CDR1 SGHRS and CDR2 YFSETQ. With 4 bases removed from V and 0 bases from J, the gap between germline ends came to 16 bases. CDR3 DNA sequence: TGCGCCAGCAGCCCGGGAGGGCAGGGTACTAACTATGGCTACACCTTC. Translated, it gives CASSPGGQGTNYGYTF.

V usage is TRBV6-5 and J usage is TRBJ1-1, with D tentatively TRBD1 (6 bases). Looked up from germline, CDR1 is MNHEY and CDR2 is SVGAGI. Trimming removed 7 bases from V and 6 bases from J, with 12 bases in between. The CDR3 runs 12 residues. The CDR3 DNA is TGTGCCAGCACTAGCAGGGGTTCTGAAGCTTTCTTT. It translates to CASTSRGSEAFF.

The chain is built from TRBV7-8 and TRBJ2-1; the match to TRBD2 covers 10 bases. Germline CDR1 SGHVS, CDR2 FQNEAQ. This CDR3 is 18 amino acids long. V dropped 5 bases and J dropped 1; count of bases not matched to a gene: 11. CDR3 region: CASSPQNSGRTSYNEQFF. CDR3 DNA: TGTGCCAGCAGCCCTCAGAATAGCGGGAGGACTTCCTACAATGAGCAGTTCTTC.

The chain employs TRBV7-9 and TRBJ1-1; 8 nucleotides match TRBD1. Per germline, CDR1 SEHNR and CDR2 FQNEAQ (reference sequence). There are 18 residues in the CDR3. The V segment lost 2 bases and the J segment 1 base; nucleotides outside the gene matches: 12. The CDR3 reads CASSLTPPRQGKNTEAFF. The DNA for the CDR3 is TGTGCCAGCAGCTTAACGCCACCTAGACAGGGGAAGAACACTGAAGCTTTCTTT. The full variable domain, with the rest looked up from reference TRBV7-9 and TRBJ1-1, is DTGVSQNPRHKITKRGQNVTFRCDPISEHNRLYWYRQTLGQGPEFLTYFQNEAQLEKSRLLSDRFSAERPKGSFSTLEIQRTEQGDSAMYLCASSLTPPRQGKNTEAFFGQGTRLTVV.

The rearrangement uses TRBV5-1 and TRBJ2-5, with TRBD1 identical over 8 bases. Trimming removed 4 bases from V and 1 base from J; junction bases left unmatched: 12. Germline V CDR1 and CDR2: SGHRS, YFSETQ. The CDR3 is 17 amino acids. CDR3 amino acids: CASSRRTGRGFQETQYF. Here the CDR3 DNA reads TGCGCCAGCAGCCGGAGGACAGGGCGAGGGTTCCAAGAGACCCAGTACTTC.

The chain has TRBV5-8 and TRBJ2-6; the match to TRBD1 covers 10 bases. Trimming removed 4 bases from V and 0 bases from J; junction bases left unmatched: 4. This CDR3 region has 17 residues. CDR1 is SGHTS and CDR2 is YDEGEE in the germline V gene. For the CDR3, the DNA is TGTGCCAGCAGCCTCGGGACAGGGGTCTCTGGGGCCAACGTCCTGACTTTC. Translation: CASSLGTGVSGANVLTF.

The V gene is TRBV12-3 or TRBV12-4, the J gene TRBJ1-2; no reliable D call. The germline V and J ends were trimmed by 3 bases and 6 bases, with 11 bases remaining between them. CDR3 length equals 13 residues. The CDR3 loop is CASSLEDLDGYTF. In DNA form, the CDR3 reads TGTGCCAGCAGTTTGGAGGATTTAGATGGCTACACCTTC.

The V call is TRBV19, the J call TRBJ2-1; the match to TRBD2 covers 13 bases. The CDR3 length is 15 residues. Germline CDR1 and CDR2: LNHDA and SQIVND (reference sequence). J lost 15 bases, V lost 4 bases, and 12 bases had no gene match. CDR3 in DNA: TGTGCCAGTAGTACGACTAGCGGGGGGACGCCATACCGGTTCTTC. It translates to CASSTTSGGTPYRFF.

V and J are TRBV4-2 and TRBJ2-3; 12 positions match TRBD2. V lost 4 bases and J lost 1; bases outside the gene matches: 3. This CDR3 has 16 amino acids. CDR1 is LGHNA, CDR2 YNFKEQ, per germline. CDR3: CASSLRTSGGTDTQYF. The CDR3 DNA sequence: TGTGCCAGCAGCCTGCGGACTAGCGGGGGCACAGATACGCAGTATTTT.

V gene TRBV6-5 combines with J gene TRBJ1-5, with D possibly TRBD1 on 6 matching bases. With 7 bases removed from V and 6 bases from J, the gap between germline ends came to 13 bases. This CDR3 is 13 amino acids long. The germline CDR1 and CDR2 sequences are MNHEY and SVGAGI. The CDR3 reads CASTRGEGQPQHF. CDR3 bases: TGTGCCAGCACCAGGGGAGAAGGTCAGCCCCAGCATTTT.

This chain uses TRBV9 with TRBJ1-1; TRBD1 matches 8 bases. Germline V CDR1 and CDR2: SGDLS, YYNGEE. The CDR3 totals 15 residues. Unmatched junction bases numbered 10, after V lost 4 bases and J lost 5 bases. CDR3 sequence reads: CASSSSGQGRTEAFF. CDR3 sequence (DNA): TGTGCCAGCAGCTCCTCCGGACAGGGAAGAACTGAAGCTTTCTTT.

This chain's CDR3 is CASSAGLAGLQETQYF. CDR3 nucleotides: TGTGCCAGCAGTGCGGGACTAGCGGGATTACAAGAGACCCAGTACTTC. The rearrangement uses TRBV25-1 and TRBJ2-5, with 13 positions matching TRBD2. Germline V gene data show CDR1 as MGHDK and CDR2 as SYGVNS. The CDR3 sequence is 16 residues long. V gave up 4 bases and J gave up 2 bases; unmatched junction bases: 4.

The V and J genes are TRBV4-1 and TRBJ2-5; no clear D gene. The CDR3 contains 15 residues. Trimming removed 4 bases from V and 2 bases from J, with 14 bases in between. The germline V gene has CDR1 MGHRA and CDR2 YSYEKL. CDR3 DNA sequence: TGCGCCAGCAGCCGGGCCAGTTTCGGTCAAGAGACCCAGTACTTC. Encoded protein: CASSRASFGQETQYF.